This T cell receptor beta chain originates from a study of blood T cell repertoires in COVID-19. For the study at large: The United States, Italy and Spain were the sources of the acute and convalescent COVID-19 samples.

The germline V gene encodes CDR1 SGHTA and CDR2 FQGTGA. This CDR3 is built from 14 residues. The V gene end was trimmed by 5 bases and the J gene end by 9 bases; junction bases not matched to a gene: 3. The protocol was immunoSEQ multiplex PCR, while the TCRdb copy is restricted to in-frame clones and leaves out a portion. The sample has 250,000 to 350,000 clones, 75% to 90% seen once. The source is a woman aged 40 to 50 who had recovered from COVID-19. The chain links TRBV7-3 to TRBJ2-3, with 15 bases matching TRBD2. The sequenced sample was peripheral blood. The CDR3 sequence is CASSPGLAGGTQYF. The CDR3 DNA is TGTGCCAGCAGCCCCGGACTAGCGGGAGGGACGCAGTATTTT.